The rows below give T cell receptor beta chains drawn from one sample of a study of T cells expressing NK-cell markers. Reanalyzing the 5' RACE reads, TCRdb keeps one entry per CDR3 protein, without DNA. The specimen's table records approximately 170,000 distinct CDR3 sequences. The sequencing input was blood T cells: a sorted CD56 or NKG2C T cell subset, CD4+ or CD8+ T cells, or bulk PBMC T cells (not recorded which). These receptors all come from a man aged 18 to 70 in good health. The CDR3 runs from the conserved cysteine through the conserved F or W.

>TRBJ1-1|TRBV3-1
CASSPLDRGPVNTEAFF
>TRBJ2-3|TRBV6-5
CASSYSGRVTDTQYF
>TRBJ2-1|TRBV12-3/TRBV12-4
CASSFASGGPSYNEQFF
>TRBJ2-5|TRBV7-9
CASSLKPETQYF
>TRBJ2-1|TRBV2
CASSDPERGGSYNEQFF
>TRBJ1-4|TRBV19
CASSIAQADPEKLFF
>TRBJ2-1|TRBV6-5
CASRLTGTSGGSEQFF
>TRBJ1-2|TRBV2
CASSEALRPQWSYTF
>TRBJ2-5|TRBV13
CASSLGWTGSGETQYF
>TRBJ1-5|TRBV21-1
CASSNSGQSNQPQHF
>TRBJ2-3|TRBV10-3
CAIRQGDTQYF
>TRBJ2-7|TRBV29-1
CSVEDRTRSYEQYF
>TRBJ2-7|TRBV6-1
CASSQRGASSYEQYF
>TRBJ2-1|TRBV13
CASSYPTSGGPRSEQFF
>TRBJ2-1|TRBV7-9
CASGKDRDTYNEQFF
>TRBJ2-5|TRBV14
CASSRDTNFETQYF
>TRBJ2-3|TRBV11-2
CASSLGAPVTQYF
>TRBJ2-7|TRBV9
CASSPRTSLREQYF
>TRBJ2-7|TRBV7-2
CASSWPGDSYEQYF
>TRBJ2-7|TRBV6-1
CASSDMVGHEQYF
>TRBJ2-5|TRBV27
CASSSLAGLGIETQYF
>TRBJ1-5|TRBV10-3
CAISESGASGSNQPQHF